This T cell receptor (beta chain) was profiled in a study of blood T cell repertoires in COVID-19. Study overall: The United States, Italy and Spain were the sources of the acute and convalescent COVID-19 samples. Sources were T cells, B-cell-depleted T cells, or PBMCs; the material itself was cDNA or gDNA.

The Seattle site enrolled patients during active infection and followed them longitudinally. CDR1 MDHEN and CDR2 SYDVKM come from the germline V gene. With 4 bases clipped from V and 5 bases from J, the junction kept 12 bases outside the gene matches. This CDR3 comprises 16 residues. As processed by the authors: The authors estimated nucleated cell counts from reference gene primer amplification. Profiling relied on immunoSEQ multiplex PCR, and the TCRdb table lists in-frame clones only, not all of them. V and J calls and clone size come straight from that table; D and trimming were deduced from the DNA. The sample holds 300,000 to 450,000 clones, around 87% seen once.

The source material was peripheral blood. This chain links TRBV28 with TRBJ2-5; TRBD1 agrees at 8 bases. The sequence derives from a woman in her twenties or thirties with COVID-19, enrolled during active disease. The CDR3 region is CASSSSGQGELETQYF. DNA for the CDR3: TGTGCCAGCAGTTCAAGCGGACAGGGAGAATTGGAGACCCAGTACTTC. Using reference TRBV28 and TRBJ2-5 for the parts outside the CDR3, the full variable domain is DVKVTQSSRYLVKRTGEKVFLECVQDMDHENMFWYRQDPGLGLRLIYFSYDVKMKEKGDIPEGYSVSREKKERFSLILESASTNQTSMYLCASSSSGQGELETQYFGPGTRLLVL.